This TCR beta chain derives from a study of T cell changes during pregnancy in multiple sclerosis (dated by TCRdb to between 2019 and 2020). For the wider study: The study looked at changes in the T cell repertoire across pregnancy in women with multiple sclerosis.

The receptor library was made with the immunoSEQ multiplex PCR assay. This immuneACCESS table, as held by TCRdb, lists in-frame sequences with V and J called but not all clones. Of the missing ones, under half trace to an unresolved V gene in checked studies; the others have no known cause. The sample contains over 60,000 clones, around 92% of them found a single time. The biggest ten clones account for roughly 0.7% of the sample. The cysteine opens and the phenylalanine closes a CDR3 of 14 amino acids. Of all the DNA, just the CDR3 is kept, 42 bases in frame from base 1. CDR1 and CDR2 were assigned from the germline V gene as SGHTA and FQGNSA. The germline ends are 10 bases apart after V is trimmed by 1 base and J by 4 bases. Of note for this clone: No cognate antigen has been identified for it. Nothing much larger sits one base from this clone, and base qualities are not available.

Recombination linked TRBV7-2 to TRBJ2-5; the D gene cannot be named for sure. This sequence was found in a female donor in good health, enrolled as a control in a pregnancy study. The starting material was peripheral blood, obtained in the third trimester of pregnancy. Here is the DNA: TGTGCCAGCAGCTTAGGGTCGGTCGGAGAGACCCAGTACTTC. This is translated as CASSLGSVGETQYF.